At least ten counts were recorded for the clone carrying this T cell receptor beta chain. Its target is unknown. Researchers took RNA transcripts and amplified the TCR beta CDR3 regions from them. An initial round of RT-PCR targeting the TCR CDR3 relied on the HTBI primer set. One entry per CDR3 protein, called by TCRdb with MiXCR from the multiplex PCR reads. The data contain around 56,000 distinct CDR3 sequences, 49% of them seen just once; the ten biggest clones take up roughly an eighth. Disease duration was under 3 months in the ophthalmopathy patients, who also had a Clinical Activity Score of at least 3 and a NOSPECS grade of at least 4. This sample is drawn from a study of T cells in Graves' hyperthyroidism and ophthalmopathy. Broader study findings: Before onset, by a median of 6.5 months, the model predicted ophthalmopathy.

Trimming stripped 1 base from V and 0 bases from J, with 10 bases between. Germline V CDR1 and CDR2: MNHEY, SVGAGI. The CDR3 covers 16 residues. Sequenced input: blood. This receptor was identified in a woman aged 25 to 39 with Graves' ophthalmopathy. The rearrangement uses TRBV6-5 and TRBJ1-3; unclear D gene. Written as DNA, the CDR3 is TGTGCCAGCAGTTACTTACCATCCATCTCTGGAAACACCATATATTTT. Its translation: CASSYLPSISGNTIYF.